These 29 T cell receptor beta chains share one sample of origin, sequenced in a study of T cell repertoires in cytomegalovirus infection. Antigen specificity for these receptors is unknown. MiXCR, run by TCRdb on the reads, gives a single entry per CDR3 protein. The table lists some 940,000 distinct CDR3 sequences, under 40% of them singletons, with 10% to 15% in the top ten. Material: cultured CD8+ T cells from PBMCs, obtained from culture after CMV antigen stimulation. The receptor set was obtained from a human donor in good health (CMV status not recorded). Some clones in this sample may be carry-over from other donors' samples.

Details on this clonotype: The junction departs from the called germline gene at one end, perhaps through a read error. The chain is built from TRBV6-5 and TRBJ2-3, with 12 bases that match TRBD2. CDR1 and CDR2 (germline): MNHEY, SVGAGI. The CDR3 length is 15 residues. CDR3 in amino acids: CTSSTSGGWADTQYF. As DNA, the CDR3 is TGTACCAGCAGTACTAGCGGGGGGTGGGCAGATACGCAGTATTTT.

This clonotype was recorded a few times. The chain carries TRBV14 and TRBJ1-2; TRBD1 is a possible D gene (5 bases). Trimming stripped 0 bases from V and 6 bases from J, with 11 bases between. Germline V gives CDR1 SGHDN, CDR2 FVKESK. This CDR3 region has 14 residues. CDR3 amino acids: CASSQEGAAHGYTF. In nucleotides, the CDR3 is TGTGCCAGCAGCCAAGAAGGGGCCGCCCATGGCTACACCTTC. Drawing the rest from reference TRBV14 and TRBJ1-2, the complete variable domain is EAGVTQFPSHSVIEKGQTVTLRCDPISGHDNLYWYRRVMGKEIKFLLHFVKESKQDESGMPNNRFLAERTGGTYSTLKVQPAELEDSGVYFCASSQEGAAHGYTFGSGTRLTVV.

The CDR3 loop is CSVPITGHRTEAFF. In DNA form, the CDR3 reads TGCAGCGTTCCCATTACGGGGCATCGGACTGAAGCTTTCTTT. The J gene is TRBJ1-1, the V gene TRBV29-1; weak D call: TRBD1 (5 bases). The CDR3 runs 14 residues. Germline CDR1 reads SQVTM; CDR2 reads ANQGSEA. V was trimmed by 5 bases and J by 5 bases, leaving 18 bases between them.

This sequence joins TRBV6-1 and TRBJ1-2; D is unresolved. Germline V gene data show CDR1 as MNHNS and CDR2 as SASEGT. V gave up 9 bases and J gave up 7 bases, with 15 bases separating them. The CDR3 consists of 12 residues. CDR3 sequence (DNA): TGTGCCAGTCAGACGGCAAGGAGTGGCTACACCTTC. Protein sequence: CASQTARSGYTF.

This clonotype appeared many times. CDR3: CASSLVAEAKNIQYF. As DNA, the CDR3 is TGTGCCAGCAGCTTAGTGGCGGAAGCCAAAAACATTCAGTACTTC. J is TRBJ2-4 and V is TRBV7-8; D is ambiguous. V dropped 1 base and J dropped 0 bases, with 7 bases sitting between them. CDR3 size: 15 residues. CDR1 SGHVS and CDR2 FQNEAQ come from the germline V gene. Full variable domain (remainder filled in from reference TRBV7-8 and TRBJ2-4): GAGVSQSPRYKVAKRGQDVALRCDPISGHVSLFWYQQALGQGPEFLTYFQNEAQLDKSGLPSDRFFAERPEGSVSTLKIQRTQQEDSAVYLCASSLVAEAKNIQYFGAGTRLSVL.

J is TRBJ2-4 and V is TRBV9; D is ambiguous. CDR1 is SGDLS and CDR2 is YYNGEE in the germline V gene. The CDR3 length is 16 residues. V lost 3 bases to trimming and J lost 1 base, with 14 bases between them. The chain's CDR3 is CASSDNFVDAKNIQYF. The CDR3 DNA reads as TGTGCCAGCAGCGATAACTTCGTTGACGCCAAAAACATTCAGTACTTC.

This clonotype has a handful of counts. The chain is built from TRBV7-6 and TRBJ2-1; a weak D match, TRBD2 (5 bases). CDR3 length: 14 residues. The V and J ends lost 5 bases and 8 bases respectively, with 16 bases between them. Germline V gene lookup returns CDR1 SGHVS and CDR2 FNYEAQ. CDR3 region: CASSPVEAMDEQFF. CDR3 bases: TGTGCCAGCAGCCCGGTGGAGGCTATGGATGAGCAGTTCTTC.

The chain couples TRBV6-6 to TRBJ1-2; TRBD1 might be the D (5 bases). Germline assignment: CDR1 MNHNY and CDR2 SVGAGI (reference sequence). This CDR3 contains 13 residues. V was shortened by 6 bases and J by 1 base, with 9 bases between the two germline ends. The CDR3 protein is CASSKQDNYGYTF. The CDR3 nucleotides are TGTGCCAGCAGCAAACAGGATAACTATGGCTACACCTTC.

CDR3 DNA sequence: TGTGCCAGCAGTAGAAGCGGGGGAGGGAACGAGCAGTACGTC. Translation: CASSRSGGGNEQYV. The rearrangement joins TRBV7-9 to TRBJ2-7; 8 bases align to TRBD2. V shed 6 bases and J 5 bases; nucleotides not matched to a gene: 9. This CDR3 spans 14 amino acids. Germline V lookup: CDR1 SEHNR, CDR2 FQNEAQ (reference sequence).

This clonotype occurred many times. The V gene is TRBV7-6, the J gene TRBJ1-6; D might be TRBD1 (5 bases). Deletions cut 5 bases from V and 8 bases from J, with 10 bases between. Germline V gene lookup returns CDR1 SGHVS and CDR2 FNYEAQ. The CDR3 consists of 13 residues. The CDR3 nucleotides are TGTGCCAGCAGCCTGGGGGAGGATTCACCCCTCCACTTT. Protein: CASSLGEDSPLHF.

The chain has TRBV6-5 and TRBJ2-6; D remains unclear. The length of the CDR3 is 16 residues. Germline CDR1 MNHEY, CDR2 SVGAGI. Trimming shortened V by 2 bases and J by 0 bases, and 8 bases separated the two germline ends. This CDR3 is CASSYIGNSGANVLTF. The CDR3 DNA is TGTGCCAGCAGTTACATTGGCAACTCTGGGGCCAACGTCCTGACTTTC.

This clonotype was seen only a few times. The chain joins TRBV27 to TRBJ2-5; D is tentatively TRBD1 or TRBD2 (6 bases each). Trimming shortened V by 5 bases and J by 4 bases, and 23 bases separated the two germline ends. The CDR3 totals 17 residues. CDR1 is MNHEY and CDR2 is SMNVEV in the germline V gene (reference sequence). In DNA, the CDR3 is TGTGCCAGCAGTCCCCACGGACAGTTCGAGGGAGGAGAGACCCAGTACTTC. Translation gives CASSPHGQFEGGETQYF.

This clonotype was counted between two and nine times. The gene calls are TRBV2 and TRBJ2-1; no reliable D call. There are 14 residues in the CDR3. CDR1 and CDR2 from the germline V gene are SNHLY and FYNNEI. Trimming took 1 base from V and 3 from J, leaving 7 bases between them. CDR3 amino acids: CASSEVTDYNEQFF. CDR3 bases: TGTGCCAGCAGTGAAGTTACAGACTACAATGAGCAGTTCTTC.

This clonotype turned up a few times. The chain employs TRBV4-1 and TRBJ2-1, with D possibly being TRBD2 (5 bases). This CDR3 is 13 amino acids long. The germline CDR1 and CDR2 sequences are MGHRA and YSYEKL. The V end lost 4 bases, the J end lost 6 bases, and 10 bases lay between the germline ends. The CDR3 DNA follows: TGCGCCAGCAGCCCTCCAGCGGCCAATGAGCAGTTCTTC. Translating it yields CASSPPAANEQFF.

The J gene is TRBJ1-1, the V gene TRBV5-4; D ambiguous. Looked up from germline, CDR1 is SGHNT and CDR2 is YYREEE (reference sequence). This CDR3 has 15 residues. Trimming removed 1 base from V and 1 base from J, with 11 bases in between. The CDR3 region is CASSLSPTPNTEAFF. CDR3 sequence (DNA): TGTGCCAGCAGCTTGTCGCCGACACCGAACACTGAAGCTTTCTTT.

This clonotype has just a few counts. This chain links TRBV6-5 with TRBJ2-5; no reliable D call. CDR3 length equals 17 residues. V lost 0 bases, J lost 5 bases, and 19 bases lay in between. Germline V gene sequence: CDR1 MNHEY, CDR2 SVGAGI. CDR3 sequence (DNA): TGTGCCAGCAGTTACTCGATAGAAGGGATTGGAAGGGAGACCCAGTACTTC. Translating it yields CASSYSIEGIGRETQYF.

This clonotype was recorded a few times. The junction shows a germline mismatch at one end, possibly a read error. J is TRBJ1-1 and V is TRBV6-2 or TRBV6-3; possibly TRBD1 for D (6 bases). Germline lookup yields CDR1 MNHEY and CDR2 SVGEGT. The CDR3 spans 10 residues. The CDR3, as DNA: TGTGCCAGCAGTCAAGGACAGTCCTACTTT. It specifies CASSQGQSYF.

The chain couples TRBV27 to TRBJ2-1, with 10 bases identical to TRBD2. After removal of 6 bases from V and 2 bases from J, the junction contained 4 bases not matched to a gene. This CDR3 has 15 residues. Germline values: CDR1 MNHEY, CDR2 SMNVEV (reference sequence). The CDR3 reads CASRISGGTYNEQFF. CDR3 bases: TGTGCCAGCAGAATTAGCGGGGGGACCTACAATGAGCAGTTCTTC.

The CDR3 region is CASRPLAGAYNEQFF. The CDR3 DNA is TGTGCCAGCAGGCCACTAGCGGGGGCCTACAATGAGCAGTTCTTC. The chain uses TRBV6-5 and TRBJ2-1; 11 bases agree with TRBD2. CDR1 and CDR2 from the germline V gene are MNHEY and SVGAGI. Losses at the gene ends were 6 bases for V and 2 bases for J; bases not matched to a gene: 3. The CDR3 has 15 amino acids.

This clonotype was observed a few times. This chain joins TRBV4-3 and TRBJ2-5; D is unclear. Germline V gene data show CDR1 as LGHNA and CDR2 as YSLEER. With 0 bases removed from V and 2 bases from J, the gap between germline ends came to 13 bases. CDR3 length equals 16 residues. The chain's CDR3 is CASSQEFLGSQETQYF. The CDR3 nucleotides read TGCGCCAGCAGCCAAGAATTTCTGGGATCGCAAGAGACCCAGTACTTC.

The chain carries TRBV20-1 and TRBJ1-2; D gene uncertain. The CDR3 runs to 11 residues. Germline CDR1 and CDR2: DFQATT and SNEGSKA (reference sequence). Trimming pared 5 bases from V and 0 bases from J, leaving 4 bases between. The chain's CDR3 is CSAPANYGYTF. CDR3 DNA: TGCAGTGCTCCGGCTAACTATGGCTACACCTTC.

In its sample, this clonotype was seen a few times. The chain uses TRBV6-5 and TRBJ2-1; TRBD2 matches at 9 bases. This CDR3 has 14 amino acids. V shed 4 bases, J shed 8 bases, and the junction held 6 bases outside the gene matches. The germline gives CDR1 MNHEY, CDR2 SVGAGI. CDR3 protein: CASSWGGGVDEQFF. The CDR3 region has the DNA TGTGCCAGCAGTTGGGGCGGGGGGGTCGATGAGCAGTTCTTC.

V usage is TRBV5-6 and J usage is TRBJ1-5; D uncertain. V was pared by 4 bases and J by 10 bases, with 24 bases between. The germline gives CDR1 SGHDT, CDR2 YYEEEE. The length of the CDR3 is 16 residues. CDR3 residues: CASSLRVGSYDRPQHF. The CDR3 nucleotides read TGTGCCAGCAGCCTGAGGGTGGGCAGTTACGATCGACCCCAGCATTTT.

The chain's CDR3 is CASSEWIHSNQPQHF. In nucleotides, the CDR3 is TGTGCCAGCAGTGAGTGGATCCATAGCAATCAGCCCCAGCATTTT. The genes are TRBV2 and TRBJ1-5; D is undetermined. CDR3 size: 15 residues. The ends were cut back, 3 bases at V and 0 bases at J, with 9 bases in the middle. Germline V lookup: CDR1 SNHLY, CDR2 FYNNEI.

J is TRBJ2-7 and V is TRBV15, with TRBD1 matching 9 bases. J gave up 6 bases and V 0 bases, and 6 bases lay outside the gene matches. Germline V gene sequence: CDR1 LNHNV, CDR2 YYDKDF (reference sequence). The CDR3 is made up of 15 amino acids. The CDR3 region is CATSRDTGTGREQYF. The CDR3 DNA sequence: TGTGCCACCAGCAGAGATACGGGGACAGGGCGCGAGCAGTACTTC.

This clonotype was seen a few times. The chain combines TRBV2 with TRBJ2-1; D is uncertain. V shed 8 bases and J shed 7 bases, with 12 bases lying between them. Looked up from germline, CDR1 is SNHLY and CDR2 is FYNNEI. The CDR3 length is 12 residues. The DNA of the CDR3 is TGTGCCAGCTTAACCACACGGAATGAGCAGTTCTTC. Its translation is CASLTTRNEQFF.

The chain uses TRBV12-3 or TRBV12-4 and TRBJ1-5; no clear D. This CDR3 is built from 16 residues. The V end lost 0 bases, the J end lost 1 base, and 10 bases lay between the germline ends. Written as DNA, the CDR3 is TGTGCCAGCAGTTTAGCGGGGAGGGCGAGCAATCAGCCCCAGCATTTT. This encodes CASSLAGRASNQPQHF.

This clonotype was counted between two and nine times. J is TRBJ2-3 and V is TRBV27, with D maybe TRBD1 (5 bases). Germline V CDR1 and CDR2: MNHEY, SMNVEV (reference sequence). Deletions cut 3 bases from V and 2 bases from J, with 24 bases between. The CDR3 runs to 19 residues. The CDR3 is CASSLPPPGLGSFTDTQYF. In DNA form, the CDR3 reads TGTGCCAGCAGTTTGCCTCCTCCAGGGCTGGGGTCCTTCACAGATACGCAGTATTTT.

The rearrangement joins TRBV7-9 to TRBJ2-1; unclear D gene. V gave up 5 bases and J gave up 8 bases, with 13 bases separating them. Germline V lookup: CDR1 SEHNR, CDR2 FQNEAQ (reference sequence). The CDR3 is 13 residues long. The CDR3 DNA follows: TGTGCCAGCAGCAAAGTGGGGTACCATGAGCAGTTCTTC. Translated, it gives CASSKVGYHEQFF.